What follows describes a single T cell receptor (beta chain). The CDR3 loop spans 18 amino acids. CDR1 and CDR2 (germline): SGHVS, FNYEAQ. Trimming at V came to 1 base and at J to 11 bases, leaving 17 bases not matched to a gene. While infection was still active, Seattle patients were enrolled and then followed longitudinally. This table comes from immunoSEQ multiplex PCR, and its TCRdb copy is limited to in-frame clones, with some not included. The sample has tens of thousands of clones, 80% to 95% seen once. This sample was included in a study of blood T cell repertoires in COVID-19. The wider study: The analysed material was cDNA or gDNA that came from T cells, B-cell-depleted T cells, or PBMCs.

The sequenced sample was peripheral blood. The TCR comes from a middle-aged man with COVID-19, enrolled during active disease. This rearrangement joins TRBV7-6 to TRBJ2-4; 10 nucleotides line up with TRBD2. CDR3 loop: CASSLGAEREGISAVQYF. CDR3 sequence (DNA): TGTGCCAGCAGCTTAGGAGCGGAGCGGGAGGGGATAAGTGCAGTTCAGTACTTC.